These 25 T cell receptor beta chains originate from one sample sequenced in a study of blood T cell repertoires in COVID-19 (dated by TCRdb to the early 2020s). The library was built by means of the immunoSEQ multiplex PCR assay. TCRdb took this table from immuneACCESS and kept in-frame rearrangements with V and J called. Such tables lack part of the clones; where checked against another copy, unresolved V genes explain under half of the gap, and the rest is unexplained. The sample profile shows about 210,000 clones; around 81% of them were found once. 8.9% of the sample rests with the top ten. Input material: PBMCs or T cells enriched from blood (not recorded which). The receptors come from a woman between 50 and 59 years old with acute COVID-19.

This clone is a singleton in its sample. The CDR3 loop reads CATSRDRGNGNTIYF. Written as DNA, the CDR3 is TGTGCCACCAGCCGGGACAGGGGAAACGGAAACACCATATATTTT. The gene calls are TRBV15 and TRBJ1-3; TRBD1 matches 10 bases. This CDR3 spans 15 amino acids. CDR1 and CDR2 from the germline V gene are LNHNV and YYDKDF (reference sequence). The V and J ends lost 5 bases and 4 bases, in that order; junction bases with no gene match: 5.

Turning to this clone: At one boundary the junction diverges from the germline segment, which might be a read error. The chain couples TRBV6-2 or TRBV6-3 to TRBJ2-7; 8 bases are shared with TRBD1. Germline loops: CDR1 MNHEY, CDR2 SVGEGT. CDR3 size: 12 residues. The CDR3 bases are TGTGCCAGCAGCGTAGGACAGGGCTTCCCTCGCTTC. Residues: CASSVGQGFPRF.

The chain combines TRBV5-1 with TRBJ2-5; 9 bases agree with TRBD1. The CDR3 covers 15 residues. Losses at the gene ends were 5 bases for V and 1 base for J; bases not matched to a gene: 6. CDR1 SGHRS and CDR2 YFSETQ come from the germline V gene. The DNA of the CDR3 is TGCGCCAGCAGAGCCGGGACAGGGATCCAAGAGACCCAGTACTTC. Encoded protein: CASRAGTGIQETQYF.

Here the CDR3 DNA reads TGCGCCAGCAGATCGACAGGGGGCTTGATCGATGAGCAGTTCTTC. Amino acid sequence: CASRSTGGLIDEQFF. The chain links TRBV5-1 to TRBJ2-1; 10 positions match TRBD1. Germline CDR1 reads SGHRS; CDR2 reads YFSETQ. V was clipped by 5 bases and J by 8 bases; unmatched bases: 10. The CDR3 has 15 amino acids.

The rearrangement links TRBV19 to TRBJ1-2; TRBD1 agrees at 7 bases. The CDR3 consists of 13 residues. Germline V gene data show CDR1 as LNHDA and CDR2 as SQIVND (reference sequence). V trimming: 8 bases; J trimming: 6 bases; junction bases outside the gene matches: 9. CDR3 sequence: CASGDRVGHGYTF. The CDR3 coding sequence is TGTGCCAGTGGAGACAGGGTTGGCCATGGCTACACCTTC. Using reference TRBV19 and TRBJ1-2 for the parts outside the CDR3, the full variable domain is DGGITQSPKYLFRKEGQNVTLSCEQNLNHDAMYWYRQDPGQGLRLIYYSQIVNDFQKGDIAEGYSVSREKKESFPLTVTSAQKNPTAFYLCASGDRVGHGYTFGSGTRLTVV.

This chain joins TRBV5-4 and TRBJ1-4, with 7 bases lining up with TRBD1. The CDR3 runs 15 residues. Unmatched junction bases numbered 4, after V lost 2 bases and J lost 3 bases. The V gene's germline CDR1 is SGHNT and CDR2 YYREEE (reference sequence). The CDR3 DNA follows: TGTGCCAGCAGCTTAGGACAGGCCCCTAATGAAAAACTGTTTTTT. Protein: CASSLGQAPNEKLFF.

This sequence joins TRBV10-3 and TRBJ2-7, with 7 bases identical to TRBD2. The length of the CDR3 is 15 residues. CDR1 is ENHRY, CDR2 SYGVKD, per germline. J gave up 2 bases and V 8 bases, and 12 bases lay outside the gene matches. CDR3 coding DNA: TGTGCCATCGGAAGAGGGCTAGCGGATACCTACGAGCAGTACTTC. It specifies CAIGRGLADTYEQYF.

This chain joins TRBV24-1 and TRBJ2-1, with D perhaps matching TRBD2 (6 bases). Germline CDR1 and CDR2: KGHDR and SFDVKD. With 5 bases removed from V and 7 bases from J, the gap between germline ends came to 17 bases. The CDR3 is made up of 15 amino acids. The DNA of the CDR3 is TGTGCCACCAGTGTCGGAGGGGCGACAAGGAATGAGCAGTTCTTC. Amino acid sequence: CATSVGGATRNEQFF.

The J gene is TRBJ1-1, the V gene TRBV28; D ambiguous. The CDR3 extends over 14 amino acids. Germline CDR1 is MDHEN and CDR2 is SYDVKM. V gave up 6 bases and J gave up 2 bases, with 13 bases separating them. The chain's CDR3 is CASRQRVANTEAFF. CDR3 DNA: TGTGCCAGCAGACAACGGGTGGCAAACACTGAAGCTTTCTTT.

This chain links TRBV24-1 with TRBJ1-2, with D possibly matching TRBD1 (6 bases). V was trimmed by 2 bases and J by 2 bases, leaving 8 bases between them. CDR3 length equals 14 residues. Germline V gives CDR1 KGHDR, CDR2 SFDVKD. The CDR3 DNA reads as TGTGCCACCAGTGATTATCAGGGGAACTATGGCTACACCTTC. Translation gives CATSDYQGNYGYTF.

V usage is TRBV6-2 or TRBV6-3 and J usage is TRBJ2-7, with D perhaps matching TRBD2 (5 bases). V shed 6 bases and J shed 2 bases, with 8 bases lying between them. The CDR3 has 12 amino acids. Germline V gene sequence: CDR1 MNHEY, CDR2 SVGEGT. The CDR3 DNA follows: TGTGCCAGCAGCATCGGGGCCTACGAGCAGTACTTC. It specifies CASSIGAYEQYF.

The chain recombines TRBV19 with TRBJ1-2, with a tentative D call TRBD1 (6 bases). V was clipped by 6 bases and J by 8 bases, with 16 bases between them. Germline CDR1 is LNHDA and CDR2 is SQIVND (reference sequence). CDR3 length equals 13 residues. DNA of the CDR3: TGTGCCAGTAGCGATAACAGGGTCGAGGGCTACACCTTC. This encodes CASSDNRVEGYTF. Full variable domain (rest looked up from reference TRBV19 and TRBJ1-2): DGGITQSPKYLFRKEGQNVTLSCEQNLNHDAMYWYRQDPGQGLRLIYYSQIVNDFQKGDIAEGYSVSREKKESFPLTVTSAQKNPTAFYLCASSDNRVEGYTFGSGTRLTVV.

This chain uses TRBV5-6 with TRBJ1-1; 7 nucleotides match TRBD1. The V segment lost 2 bases and the J segment 2 bases; nucleotides outside the gene matches: 6. CDR3 length: 15 amino acids. Germline loops: CDR1 SGHDT, CDR2 YYEEEE. The CDR3 spells CASSLPNRGNTEAFF. In DNA form, the CDR3 reads TGTGCCAGCAGCTTACCCAACAGGGGTAACACTGAAGCTTTCTTT.

The J gene is TRBJ2-3, the V gene TRBV2; 10 bases align to TRBD2. This CDR3 is built from 16 residues. Germline V gene lookup returns CDR1 SNHLY and CDR2 FYNNEI. Losses at the gene ends were 0 bases for V and 6 bases for J; bases not matched to a gene: 6. CDR3 DNA sequence: TGTGCCAGCAGTGAAGCTCGAGCGGGGGGGCGGGATACGCAGTATTTT. As protein: CASSEARAGGRDTQYF.

CDR3 region: CASSTSGGPYNEQFF. CDR3 nucleotides: TGTGCCAGCAGTACTAGCGGGGGGCCCTACAATGAGCAGTTCTTC. The chain carries TRBV6-2 or TRBV6-3 and TRBJ2-1, with 12 positions matching TRBD2. Germline values: CDR1 MNHEY, CDR2 SVGEGT. With V trimmed by 5 bases and J by 2 bases, 1 base remained unmatched. The CDR3 runs to 15 residues.

The rearrangement links TRBV7-3 to TRBJ2-3; possibly TRBD1 for D (6 bases). The CDR3 extends over 16 amino acids. V was shortened by 0 bases and J by 0 bases, with 10 bases between the two germline ends. Germline V gene data show CDR1 as SGHTA and CDR2 as FQGTGA. The DNA of the CDR3 is TGTGCCAGCAGCTTAACATGGGGGCCAAGCACAGATACGCAGTATTTT. The encoded protein is CASSLTWGPSTDTQYF. The full variable domain, in which reference TRBV7-3 and TRBJ2-3 provide the parts outside the CDR3, is GAGVSQTPSNKVTEKGKYVELRCDPISGHTALYWYRQSLGQGPEFLIYFQGTGAADDSGLPNDRFFAVRPEGSVSTLKIQRTERGDSAVYLCASSLTWGPSTDTQYFGPGTRLTVL.

The chain has TRBV3-1 (or the pseudogene TRBV3-2) and TRBJ1-2; 9 bases agree with TRBD1. Trimming cost V 0 bases and J 8 bases; bases outside gene matches: 19. The CDR3 sequence is 19 residues long. The V gene's germline CDR1 is LGHDT and CDR2 YNNKEL (reference sequence). The CDR3 loop reads CASSQERSSGTGRLRGYTF. CDR3 DNA sequence: TGTGCCAGCAGCCAAGAAAGGTCGAGCGGGACAGGGAGGCTTAGAGGCTACACCTTC.

This chain joins TRBV13 and TRBJ1-1, with a possible D match to TRBD1 (6 bases). Germline V gives CDR1 PRHDT, CDR2 FYEKMQ (reference sequence). The CDR3 consists of 15 residues. Trimming left V 4 bases short and J 6 bases short, with 18 bases between. CDR3 sequence: CASSYRSTGYPEAFF. CDR3 bases: TGTGCCAGCAGCTACCGAAGTACAGGGTACCCTGAAGCTTTCTTT.

The CDR3 nucleotides are TGTGCCAGCAGGGGGACTAGCGGGAGTTACTACGAGCAGTACTTC. Translation gives CASRGTSGSYYEQYF. The V gene is TRBV6-5, the J gene TRBJ2-7, with 14 bases identical to TRBD2. This CDR3 spans 15 amino acids. Germline V lookup: CDR1 MNHEY, CDR2 SVGAGI. V lost 6 bases and J lost 3; bases outside the gene matches: 4.

The J gene is TRBJ2-5, the V gene TRBV28; tentative D call: TRBD2 (5 bases). V was pared by 2 bases and J by 5 bases, with 18 bases between. The CDR3 sequence is 16 residues long. Germline lookup yields CDR1 MDHEN and CDR2 SYDVKM. In DNA form, the CDR3 reads TGTGCCAGCAGTTTACGTCGGGGTTATTTTGCGGAGACCCAGTACTTC. Translated, it gives CASSLRRGYFAETQYF.

A remark on this clone: Possible read error: a much larger clone is one base away. The chain recombines TRBV12-3 or TRBV12-4 with TRBJ2-2; D is unresolved. Between the trimmed V and J ends, which lost 3 bases and 0 bases, there was a span of 2 bases. This CDR3 contains 13 residues. CDR3 protein: CASSFANTGELFF. In nucleotides, the CDR3 is TGTGCCAGCAGTTTCGCGAACACCGGGGAGCTGTTTTTT.

This rearrangement joins TRBV28 to TRBJ2-7; D is possibly TRBD2 (5 bases). CDR3 length: 10 residues. Trimming stripped 8 bases from V and 10 bases from J, with 12 bases between. Germline V gives CDR1 MDHEN, CDR2 SYDVKM. In nucleotides, the CDR3 is TGTGCCAGCGCTTCGGGGAGACAGTACTTC. Translation: CASASGRQYF.

The CDR3 here is CASSQVRENTEAFF. The DNA for the CDR3 is TGCGCCAGCAGCCAAGTTCGGGAGAACACTGAAGCTTTCTTT. V is TRBV4-3 and J is TRBJ1-1; D not certain. This CDR3 comprises 14 residues. The germline V and J ends were trimmed by 1 base and 1 base, with 7 bases remaining between them. Germline V lookup: CDR1 LGHNA, CDR2 YSLEER.

V gene TRBV19 combines with J gene TRBJ2-7, with 8 bases identical to TRBD1. Germline V gene data show CDR1 as LNHDA and CDR2 as SQIVND (reference sequence). This CDR3 comprises 15 residues. Trimming cost V 4 bases and J 1 base; bases outside gene matches: 6. The CDR3 DNA follows: TGTGCCAGTAGTAAGAAAGGACAGGGTTCCTACGAGCAGTACTTC. Its protein product is CASSKKGQGSYEQYF.

The genes are TRBV7-3 and TRBJ2-3; 12 bases match TRBD2. CDR1 is SGHTA and CDR2 is FQGTGA in the germline V gene. This CDR3 spans 21 amino acids. Losses at the gene ends were 5 bases for V and 0 bases for J; bases not matched to a gene: 18. The CDR3: CASSLRGVTGLAGSSTDTQYF. The CDR3 coding sequence is TGTGCCAGCAGCCTAAGGGGAGTTACGGGACTAGCGGGTTCCAGCACAGATACGCAGTATTTT.